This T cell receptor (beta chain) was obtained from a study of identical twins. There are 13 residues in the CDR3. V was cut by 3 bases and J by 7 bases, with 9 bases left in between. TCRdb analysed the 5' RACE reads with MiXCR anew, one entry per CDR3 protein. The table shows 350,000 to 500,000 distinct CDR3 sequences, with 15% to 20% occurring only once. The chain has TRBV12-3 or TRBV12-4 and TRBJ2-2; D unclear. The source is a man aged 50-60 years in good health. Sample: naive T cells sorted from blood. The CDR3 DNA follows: TGTGCCAGCAGTTTGCGACGGAACGGGGAGCTGTTTTTT. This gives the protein CASSLRRNGELFF.